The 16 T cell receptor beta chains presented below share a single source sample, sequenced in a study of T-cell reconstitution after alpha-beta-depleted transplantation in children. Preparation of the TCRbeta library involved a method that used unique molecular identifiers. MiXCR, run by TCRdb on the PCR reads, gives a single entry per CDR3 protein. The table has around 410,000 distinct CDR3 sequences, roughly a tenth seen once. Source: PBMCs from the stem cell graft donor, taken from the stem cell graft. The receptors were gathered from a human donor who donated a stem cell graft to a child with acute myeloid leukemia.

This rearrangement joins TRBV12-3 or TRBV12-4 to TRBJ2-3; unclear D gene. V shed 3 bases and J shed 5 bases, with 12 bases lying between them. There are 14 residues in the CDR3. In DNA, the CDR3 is TGTGCCAGCAGTTTTCAAGGCCCTGGAGATACGCAGTATTTT. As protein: CASSFQGPGDTQYF.

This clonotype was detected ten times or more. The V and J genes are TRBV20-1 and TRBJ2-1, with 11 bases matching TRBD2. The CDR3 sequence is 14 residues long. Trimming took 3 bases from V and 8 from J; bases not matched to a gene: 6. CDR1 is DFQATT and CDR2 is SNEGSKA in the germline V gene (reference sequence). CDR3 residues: CSASLAGGPYEQFF. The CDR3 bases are TGCAGTGCTAGTTTAGCGGGAGGGCCCTATGAGCAGTTCTTC.

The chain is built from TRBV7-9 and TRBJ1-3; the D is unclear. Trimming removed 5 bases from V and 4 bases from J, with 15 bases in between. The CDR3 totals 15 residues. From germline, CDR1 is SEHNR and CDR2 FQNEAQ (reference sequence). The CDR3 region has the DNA TGTGCCAGCAGCCATTCGACCCCCCGAGGAAACACCATATATTTT. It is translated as CASSHSTPRGNTIYF.

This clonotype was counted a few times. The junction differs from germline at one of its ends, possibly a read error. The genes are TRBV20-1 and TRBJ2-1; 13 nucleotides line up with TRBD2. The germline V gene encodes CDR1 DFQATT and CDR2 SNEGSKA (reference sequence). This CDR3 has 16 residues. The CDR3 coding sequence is TGCTGTGCTAGCGGAGGGACTAGCGGGATGTTCGATGAGCAGTTCTTC. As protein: CCASGGTSGMFDEQFF.

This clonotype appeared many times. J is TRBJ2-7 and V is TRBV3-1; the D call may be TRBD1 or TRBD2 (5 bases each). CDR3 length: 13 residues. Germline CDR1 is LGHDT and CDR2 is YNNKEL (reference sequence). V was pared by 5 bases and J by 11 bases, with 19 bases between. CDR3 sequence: CASSSSPQGVKYF. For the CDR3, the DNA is TGTGCCAGCAGCTCCTCCCCCCAGGGAGTAAAGTACTTC.

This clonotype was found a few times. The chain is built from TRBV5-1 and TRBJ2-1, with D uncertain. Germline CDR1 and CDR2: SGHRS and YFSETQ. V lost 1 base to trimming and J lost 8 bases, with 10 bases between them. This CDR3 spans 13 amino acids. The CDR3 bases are TGCGCCAGCAGCTTGTACCAAAGCGATGAGCAGTTCTTC. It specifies CASSLYQSDEQFF.

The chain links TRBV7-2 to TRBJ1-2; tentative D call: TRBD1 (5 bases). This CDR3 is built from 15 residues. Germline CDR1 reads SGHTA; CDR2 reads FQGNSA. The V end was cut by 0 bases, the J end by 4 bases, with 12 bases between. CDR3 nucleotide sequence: TGTGCCAGCAGCTTAGCACCCGGGACTACCTATGGCTACACCTTC. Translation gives CASSLAPGTTYGYTF.

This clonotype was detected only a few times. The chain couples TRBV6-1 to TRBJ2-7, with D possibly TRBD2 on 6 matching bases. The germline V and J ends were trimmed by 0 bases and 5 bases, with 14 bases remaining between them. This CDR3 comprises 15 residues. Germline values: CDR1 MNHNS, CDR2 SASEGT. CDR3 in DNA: TGTGCCAGCAGTGAAGCAGGGGCAGGGAGGCACGAGCAGTACTTC. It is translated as CASSEAGAGRHEQYF.

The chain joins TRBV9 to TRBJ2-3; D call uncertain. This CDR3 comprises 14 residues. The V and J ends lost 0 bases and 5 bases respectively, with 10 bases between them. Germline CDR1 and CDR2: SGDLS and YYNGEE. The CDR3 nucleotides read TGTGCCAGCAGCGTAGGGAATTTGGTAGATACGCAGTATTTT. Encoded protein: CASSVGNLVDTQYF.

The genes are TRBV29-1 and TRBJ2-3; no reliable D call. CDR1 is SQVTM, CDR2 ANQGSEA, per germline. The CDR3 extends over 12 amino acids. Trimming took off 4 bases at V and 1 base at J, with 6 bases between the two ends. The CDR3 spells CSVGRGTDTQYF. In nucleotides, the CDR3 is TGCAGCGTTGGAAGGGGCACAGATACGCAGTATTTT.

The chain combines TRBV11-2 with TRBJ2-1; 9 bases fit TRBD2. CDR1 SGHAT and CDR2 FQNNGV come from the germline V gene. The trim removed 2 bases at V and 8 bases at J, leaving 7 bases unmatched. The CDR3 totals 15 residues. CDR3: CASSLYRTSDDEQFF. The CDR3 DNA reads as TGTGCCAGCAGCTTATATCGGACTAGCGATGATGAGCAGTTCTTC.

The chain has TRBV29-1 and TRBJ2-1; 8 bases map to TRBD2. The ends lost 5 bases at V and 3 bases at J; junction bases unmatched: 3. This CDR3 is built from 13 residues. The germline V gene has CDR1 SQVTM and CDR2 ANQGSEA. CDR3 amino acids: CSVFSGVYNEQFF. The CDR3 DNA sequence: TGCAGCGTTTTTAGCGGGGTCTACAATGAGCAGTTCTTC.

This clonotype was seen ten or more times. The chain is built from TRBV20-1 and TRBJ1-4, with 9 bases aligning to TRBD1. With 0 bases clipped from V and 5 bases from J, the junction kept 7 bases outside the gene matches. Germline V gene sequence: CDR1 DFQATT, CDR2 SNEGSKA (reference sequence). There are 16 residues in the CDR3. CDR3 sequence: CSARELGTGRNEKLFF. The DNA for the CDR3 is TGCAGTGCTAGAGAGCTAGGGACAGGGCGCAATGAAAAACTGTTTTTT.

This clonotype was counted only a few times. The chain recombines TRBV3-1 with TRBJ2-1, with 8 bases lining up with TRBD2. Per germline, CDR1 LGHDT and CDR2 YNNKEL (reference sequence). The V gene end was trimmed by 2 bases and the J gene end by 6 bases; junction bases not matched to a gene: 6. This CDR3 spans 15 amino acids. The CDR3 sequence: CASSQLGLVSNEQFF. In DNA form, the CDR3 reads TGTGCCAGCAGCCAATTGGGACTAGTGAGCAATGAGCAGTTCTTC.

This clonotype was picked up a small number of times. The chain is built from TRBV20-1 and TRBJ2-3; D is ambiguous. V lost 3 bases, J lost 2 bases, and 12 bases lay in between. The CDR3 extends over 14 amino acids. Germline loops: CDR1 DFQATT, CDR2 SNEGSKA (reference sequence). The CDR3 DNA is TGCAGTGCTAGTTCGACAAACCCCACAGATACGCAGTATTTT. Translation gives CSASSTNPTDTQYF.

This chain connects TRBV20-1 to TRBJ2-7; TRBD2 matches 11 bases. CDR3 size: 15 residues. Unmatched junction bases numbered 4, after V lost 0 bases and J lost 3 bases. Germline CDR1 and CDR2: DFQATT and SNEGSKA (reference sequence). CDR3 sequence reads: CSARDLGTSGYEQYF. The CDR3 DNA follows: TGCAGTGCTAGAGATTTAGGGACTAGCGGCTACGAGCAGTACTTC.